The clone carrying this TCR beta chain came up a few times. Trimming stripped 3 bases from V and 8 bases from J, with 13 bases between. Germline lookup yields CDR1 MDHEN and CDR2 SYDVKM. The CDR3 consists of 14 residues. This entry belongs to a study of T cells after yellow fever vaccination. TCRdb ran MiXCR on the 5' RACE reads and lists one entry per CDR3 protein. The table shows some 390,000 distinct CDR3 sequences, with around 6.4% occurring only once. The chain carries TRBV28 and TRBJ1-4; TRBD1 is a possible D gene (5 bases). The sequenced sample was PBMCs, obtained 5 days after the yellow fever booster vaccination. The clonotype comes from a man younger than 40 who received the YFV17D yellow fever vaccine. Written as DNA, the CDR3 is TGTGCCAGCAGTTTGCGAGGGGCGCCGGAAAAACTGTTTTTT. Translation gives CASSLRGAPEKLFF.